These 19 T cell receptor beta chains came from one sample sequenced in a study of blood T cell repertoires in COVID-19 (dated by TCRdb to the early 2020s). Preparation of the library involved the immunoSEQ multiplex PCR assay. Drawn from immuneACCESS, this table holds only the in-frame rearrangements with V and J called that TCRdb kept. Clones are partly lost; checked studies trace under half to an unresolved V gene and leave the rest unexplained. Here the sample has about 190,000 clones; approximately 90% occur a single time. The ten largest clones represent about 6.6% of the sample. Sequenced input: peripheral blood. The source is a woman aged 40 to 55 who had recovered from COVID-19.

The chain joins TRBV28 to TRBJ2-1, with TRBD2 matching 8 bases. The CDR3 has 14 residues. V dropped 7 bases and J dropped 5; count of bases not matched to a gene: 7. The germline V gene has CDR1 MDHEN and CDR2 SYDVKM. CDR3 in amino acids: CASISTSADNEQFF. In DNA form, the CDR3 reads TGTGCCAGCATTTCGACTAGCGCCGACAATGAGCAGTTCTTC.

In nucleotides, the CDR3 is TGCGCCAGCAGCTCGGGGAACGATCAGCCCCAGCATTTT. This sequence encodes CASSSGNDQPQHF. This sequence joins TRBV5-1 and TRBJ1-5; D gene unclear. V lost 3 bases and J 5 bases, leaving 9 bases between the germline ends. CDR3 length equals 13 residues. Germline V gives CDR1 SGHRS, CDR2 YFSETQ.

The chain employs TRBV7-3 and TRBJ2-2; TRBD1 is a possible D gene (5 bases). CDR3 length: 13 amino acids. Between the trimmed V and J ends, which lost 5 bases and 3 bases, there was a span of 7 bases. The germline V gene encodes CDR1 SGHTA and CDR2 FQGTGA. DNA of the CDR3: TGTGCCAGCAGCCCCAGGGACACCGGGGAGCTGTTTTTT. Its protein is CASSPRDTGELFF.

V and J are TRBV11-3 and TRBJ2-2, with a weak D call TRBD2 (5 bases). This CDR3 is 13 amino acids long. V was trimmed by 5 bases and J by 7 bases, leaving 11 bases between them. Germline V lookup: CDR1 SGHNT, CDR2 YENEEA. CDR3 sequence: CASSATGFGELFF. The CDR3, as DNA: TGTGCCAGCAGCGCTACGGGGTTCGGGGAGCTGTTTTTT.

This chain connects TRBV29-1 to TRBJ1-1; possibly TRBD1 for D (5 bases). The germline V gene has CDR1 SQVTM and CDR2 ANQGSEA. V was clipped by 5 bases and J by 1 base, with 11 bases between them. This CDR3 has 13 amino acids. For the CDR3, the DNA is TGCAGCGTTAAGGGGCATAGGAACACTGAAGCTTTCTTT. Residues: CSVKGHRNTEAFF.

The chain combines TRBV7-2 with TRBJ2-5; the D gene is possibly TRBD1 (6 bases). The CDR3 covers 17 residues. Germline CDR1 and CDR2: SGHTA and FQGNSA. The V end was cut by 3 bases, the J end by 4 bases, with 21 bases between. The CDR3 here is CASSFPLAGVGRETQYF. In DNA form, the CDR3 reads TGTGCCAGCAGCTTCCCCTTGGCAGGGGTGGGTCGAGAGACCCAGTACTTC.

This chain links TRBV6-2 or TRBV6-3 with TRBJ2-3; D perhaps matches TRBD1 (6 bases). The CDR3 loop spans 16 amino acids. Trimming cost V 3 bases and J 2 bases, with 15 bases left between them. Germline V gene sequence: CDR1 MNHEY, CDR2 SVGEGT. In nucleotides, the CDR3 is TGTGCCAGCAGTTATGGTCCGGACAGCGACACAGATACGCAGTATTTT. It is translated as CASSYGPDSDTDTQYF.

The CDR3 nucleotides read TGTGCCAGCAGTCGGACAGGGGGCTCCTACGAGCAGTACTTC. Protein product: CASSRTGGSYEQYF. The chain couples TRBV28 to TRBJ2-7; 10 bases fit TRBD1. The CDR3 is made up of 14 amino acids. J was trimmed by 0 bases and V by 5 bases; bases with no gene match: 1. Germline-derived CDR1 and CDR2 are MDHEN and SYDVKM.

V gene TRBV30 combines with J gene TRBJ2-2, with D possibly TRBD1 on 5 matching bases. V dropped 2 bases and J dropped 9 bases, with 7 bases sitting between them. The CDR3 sequence is 11 residues long. Germline V lookup: CDR1 GTSNPN, CDR2 SVGIG (reference sequence). The CDR3 here is CAWSQGRELFF. The DNA for the CDR3 is TGTGCCTGGAGTCAGGGCCGGGAGCTGTTTTTT.

CDR3 sequence reads: CASSRRDSPYEQYF. CDR3 DNA sequence: TGTGCCAGCAGCCGCCGGGACAGTCCCTACGAGCAGTACTTC. The chain uses TRBV7-9 and TRBJ2-7; 7 nucleotides match TRBD1. The length of the CDR3 is 14 residues. Germline V gives CDR1 SEHNR, CDR2 FQNEAQ (reference sequence). V lost 5 bases, J lost 2 bases, and 6 bases stayed unmatched.

This sequence joins TRBV27 and TRBJ2-1, with D possibly being TRBD2 (5 bases). Germline V gene lookup returns CDR1 MNHEY and CDR2 SMNVEV (reference sequence). Trimming pared 6 bases from V and 7 bases from J, leaving 19 bases between. The CDR3 loop spans 15 amino acids. The CDR3 bases are TGTGCCAGCAGCCGAAAGGCGGCGGGCCAGAATGAGCAGTTCTTC. Encoded protein: CASSRKAAGQNEQFF.

This chain connects TRBV24-1 to TRBJ1-5; D is unresolved. The CDR3 sequence is 12 residues long. The germline V gene has CDR1 KGHDR and CDR2 SFDVKD. Trimming pared 3 bases from V and 9 bases from J, leaving 8 bases between. The DNA for the CDR3 is TGTGCCACCAGTGATCCAGCGGGGCCCCAGCATTTT. Translated, it gives CATSDPAGPQHF.

This chain uses TRBV19 with TRBJ1-2; TRBD1 might be the D (6 bases). Germline V CDR1 and CDR2: LNHDA, SQIVND (reference sequence). There are 13 residues in the CDR3. V lost 9 bases and J 6 bases, leaving 17 bases between the germline ends. This CDR3 is CASRLPGEDGYTF. For the CDR3, the DNA is TGTGCCAGCCGGCTCCCAGGGGAAGATGGCTACACCTTC. Drawing the rest from reference TRBV19 and TRBJ1-2, the complete variable domain is DGGITQSPKYLFRKEGQNVTLSCEQNLNHDAMYWYRQDPGQGLRLIYYSQIVNDFQKGDIAEGYSVSREKKESFPLTVTSAQKNPTAFYLCASRLPGEDGYTFGSGTRLTVV.

The chain links TRBV7-2 to TRBJ2-7; 10 nucleotides match TRBD1. Germline V lookup: CDR1 SGHTA, CDR2 FQGNSA. The CDR3 runs 15 residues. V dropped 5 bases and J dropped 1; count of bases not matched to a gene: 5. CDR3 bases: TGTGCCAGCAGCGCCGGACAGGGGGGATCCTACGAGCAGTACTTC. This translates into CASSAGQGGSYEQYF.

The chain joins TRBV6-5 to TRBJ2-3; possibly TRBD1 for D (6 bases). The CDR3 is 14 amino acids. The germline gives CDR1 MNHEY, CDR2 SVGAGI. Trimming stripped 6 bases from V and 4 bases from J, with 14 bases between. The DNA of the CDR3 is TGTGCCAGCAGGGCTCAGGGGTGGCCAGATACGCAGTATTTT. It codes for CASRAQGWPDTQYF.

V is TRBV5-5 and J is TRBJ2-1; 7 positions match TRBD2. Germline V gene lookup returns CDR1 SGHKS and CDR2 YYEKEE (reference sequence). The V gene end was trimmed by 5 bases and the J gene end by 2 bases; junction bases not matched to a gene: 10. CDR3 length: 16 amino acids. CDR3 sequence reads: CASSKLTSEPYNEQFF. In DNA, the CDR3 is TGTGCCAGCAGTAAACTCACTAGCGAGCCCTACAATGAGCAGTTCTTC.

The CDR3 is CASSQVWTGAYEQYF. CDR3 in DNA: TGCGCCAGCAGCCAAGTCTGGACAGGGGCGTACGAGCAGTACTTC. V usage is TRBV4-3 and J usage is TRBJ2-7; 9 bases fit TRBD1. Germline loops: CDR1 LGHNA, CDR2 YSLEER. The V and J ends lost 1 base and 4 bases, in that order; junction bases with no gene match: 5. This CDR3 is built from 15 residues.

V gene TRBV28 combines with J gene TRBJ2-3; D possibly corresponds to TRBD1 (5 bases). CDR1 and CDR2 from the germline V gene are MDHEN and SYDVKM. The CDR3 runs to 13 residues. Between the trimmed V and J ends, which lost 8 bases and 2 bases, there was a span of 11 bases. Written as DNA, the CDR3 is TGTGCCAGCGTTGACAGAGTCACAGATACGCAGTATTTT. Translated, it gives CASVDRVTDTQYF.

The genes are TRBV4-2 and TRBJ2-6; 11 bases are shared with TRBD1. J gave up 0 bases and V 4 bases, and 14 bases lay outside the gene matches. The CDR3 covers 21 residues. The germline gives CDR1 LGHNA, CDR2 YNFKEQ. In DNA, the CDR3 is TGTGCCAGCAGCCCCCAATTTGTGGGACAGGGGGATTTCTCTGGGGCCAACGTCCTGACTTTC. The encoded protein is CASSPQFVGQGDFSGANVLTF.